Each of the 14 T cell receptor beta chains below was sequenced from the same sample in a study of CXCR3-negative and CXCR3-positive naive CD8 T cells. The TRB cDNA libraries were prepared by 5' RACE with UMI labels. Reprocessing the 5' RACE reads, TCRdb reports a single entry for every CDR3 protein and omits DNA. The specimen's table records approximately 60,000 distinct CDR3 sequences. The sample taken for sequencing was memory CD8+ T cells from blood. The receptors stem from a human donor in good health. Some clones in this sample may be carry-over from other donors' samples.

The chain joins TRBV6-2 or TRBV6-3 to TRBJ1-1. The CDR3 totals 15 residues. CDR1 is MNHEY and CDR2 is SVGEGT in the germline V gene. The CDR3 here is CASSYPDYRDTEAFF.

The chain combines TRBV7-8 with TRBJ2-7; TCRdb returns TRBD2, unconfirmable since there is no DNA. Germline V CDR1 and CDR2: SGHVS, FQNEAQ. The CDR3 length is 16 residues. The CDR3 region is CASSPTGRGRSYEQYF.

The genes are TRBV6-2 or TRBV6-3 and TRBJ2-1; the D gene TCRdb calls, TRBD2, cannot be checked with no DNA. From germline, CDR1 is MNHEY and CDR2 SVGEGT. CDR3 length: 14 residues. The CDR3 loop reads CATGAGTSYNEQFF.

The chain has TRBV6-5 and TRBJ2-1; as DNA is missing, the TRBD2 call by TCRdb cannot be tested. The germline V gene has CDR1 MNHEY and CDR2 SVGAGI. The CDR3 extends over 15 amino acids. The CDR3 region is CASSYRAGGGDEQFF.

The chain links TRBV12-3 or TRBV12-4 to TRBJ2-5; with no DNA, the TCRdb D assignment of TRBD2 cannot be verified. CDR3 length: 15 amino acids. The CDR3 here is CASSRGREGEETQYF.

The V gene is TRBV6-2 or TRBV6-3, the J gene TRBJ1-6. Germline V gives CDR1 MNHEY, CDR2 SVGEGT. This CDR3 has 16 residues. CDR3 sequence reads: CASRSDRSSYNSPLHF.

This chain joins TRBV4-2 and TRBJ2-7; TCRdb's D gene call, TRBD1, goes unchecked for lack of DNA. The CDR3 has 15 residues. Germline V gene lookup returns CDR1 LGHNA and CDR2 YNFKEQ. The chain's CDR3 is CASSQVPTVSYEQYF.

The chain has TRBV5-6 and TRBJ2-3; TCRdb gives TRBD2 as the D gene, but with no DNA this cannot be confirmed. CDR1 is SGHDT, CDR2 YYEEEE, per germline. The CDR3 is made up of 16 amino acids. This CDR3 reads CASSLILAGVSDTQYF.

The chain recombines TRBV13 with TRBJ2-2; the TRBD1 assignment by TCRdb is unverifiable without DNA. This CDR3 region has 15 residues. Germline loops: CDR1 PRHDT, CDR2 FYEKMQ (reference sequence). The CDR3 sequence is CASSLGSGQFGELFF.

The chain couples TRBV19 to TRBJ1-1; TCRdb calls TRBD1, which cannot be checked without DNA. Germline V gene data show CDR1 as LNHDA and CDR2 as SQIVND (reference sequence). This CDR3 has 15 residues. CDR3 loop: CASSRVPPWNTEAFF.

V and J are TRBV6-4 and TRBJ1-2; TCRdb outputs TRBD1, but without DNA this stays unchecked. CDR3 length equals 14 residues. CDR1 is MRHNA, CDR2 SNTAGT, per germline. CDR3 protein: CASSDSTGSYGYTF.

This chain connects TRBV6-5 to TRBJ1-1; TCRdb reports TRBD1, a call that lacks DNA to check it against. CDR1 is MNHEY, CDR2 SVGAGI, per germline. The CDR3 runs 15 residues. The CDR3 protein is CASSPQDILNTEAFF.

The genes are TRBV20-1 and TRBJ2-4; TCRdb indicates TRBD1, and absent DNA this call remains unverified. Germline CDR1 DFQATT, CDR2 SNEGSKA (reference sequence). The CDR3 is 14 amino acids. The CDR3 region is CSARAWDKGDIQYF.

The chain uses TRBV20-1 and TRBJ1-5; no DNA is available, so the TRBD1 call from TCRdb remains unchecked. Per germline, CDR1 DFQATT and CDR2 SNEGSKA (reference sequence). The CDR3 is 14 residues long. Here the CDR3 reads CSATDRGEAQPQHF.